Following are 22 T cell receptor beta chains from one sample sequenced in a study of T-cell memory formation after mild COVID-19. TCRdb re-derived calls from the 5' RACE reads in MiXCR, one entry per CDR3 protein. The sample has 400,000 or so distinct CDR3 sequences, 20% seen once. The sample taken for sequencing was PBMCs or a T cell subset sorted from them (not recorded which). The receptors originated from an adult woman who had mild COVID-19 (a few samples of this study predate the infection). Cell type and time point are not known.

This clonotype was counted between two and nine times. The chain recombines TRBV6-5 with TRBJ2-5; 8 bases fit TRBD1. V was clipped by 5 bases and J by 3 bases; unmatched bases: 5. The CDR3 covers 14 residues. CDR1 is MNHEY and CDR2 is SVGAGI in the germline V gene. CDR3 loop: CASSRNRGKETQYF. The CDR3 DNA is TGTGCCAGCAGTCGGAACAGGGGGAAAGAGACCCAGTACTTC.

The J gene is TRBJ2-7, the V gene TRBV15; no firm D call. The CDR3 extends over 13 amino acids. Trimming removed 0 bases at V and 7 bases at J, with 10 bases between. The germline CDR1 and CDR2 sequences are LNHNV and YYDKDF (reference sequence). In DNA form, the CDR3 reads TGTGCCACCAGCAGAGATCACGCGTGGGAGCAGTACTTC. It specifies CATSRDHAWEQYF.

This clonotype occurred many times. This CDR3 reads CASSLVAGGYEQYF. CDR3 DNA: TGTGCCAGCAGCTTGGTGGCGGGGGGCTACGAGCAGTACTTC. The chain carries TRBV5-6 and TRBJ2-7; 8 nucleotides match TRBD2. The V gene end was trimmed by 0 bases and the J gene end by 3 bases; junction bases not matched to a gene: 2. CDR1 and CDR2 (germline): SGHDT, YYEEEE. The CDR3 totals 14 residues.

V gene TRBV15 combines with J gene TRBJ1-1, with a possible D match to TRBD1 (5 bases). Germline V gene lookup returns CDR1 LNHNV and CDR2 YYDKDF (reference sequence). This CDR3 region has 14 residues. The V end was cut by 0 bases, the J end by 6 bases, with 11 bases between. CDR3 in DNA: TGTGCCACCAGCAGAGACCGTGGGGGTTCTGAAGCTTTCTTT. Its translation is CATSRDRGGSEAFF.

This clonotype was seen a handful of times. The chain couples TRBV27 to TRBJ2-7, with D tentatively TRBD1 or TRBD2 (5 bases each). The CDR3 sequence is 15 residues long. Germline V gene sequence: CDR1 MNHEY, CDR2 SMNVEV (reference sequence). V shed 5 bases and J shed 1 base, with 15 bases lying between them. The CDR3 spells CASSPVGGQSYEQYF. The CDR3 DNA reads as TGTGCCAGCAGTCCCGTTGGGGGTCAGTCCTACGAGCAGTACTTC.

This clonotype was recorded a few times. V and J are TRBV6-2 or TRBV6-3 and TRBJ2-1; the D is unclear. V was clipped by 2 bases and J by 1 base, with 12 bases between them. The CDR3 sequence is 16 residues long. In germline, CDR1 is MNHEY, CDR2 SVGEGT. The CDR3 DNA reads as TGTGCCAGCAGTTACAGGCTAGTCGGGTCCTACAATGAGCAGTTCTTC. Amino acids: CASSYRLVGSYNEQFF.

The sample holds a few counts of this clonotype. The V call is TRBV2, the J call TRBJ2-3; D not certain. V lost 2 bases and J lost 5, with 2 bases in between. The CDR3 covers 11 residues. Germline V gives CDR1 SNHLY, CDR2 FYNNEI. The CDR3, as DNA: TGTGCCAGCAGTGAACAAGATACGCAGTATTTT. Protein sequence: CASSEQDTQYF.

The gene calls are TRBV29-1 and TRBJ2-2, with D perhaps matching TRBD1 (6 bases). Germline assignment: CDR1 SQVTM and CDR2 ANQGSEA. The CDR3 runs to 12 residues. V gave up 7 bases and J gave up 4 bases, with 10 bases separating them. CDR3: CSGTGSTGELFF. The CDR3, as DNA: TGCAGCGGAACAGGGAGCACCGGGGAGCTGTTTTTT.

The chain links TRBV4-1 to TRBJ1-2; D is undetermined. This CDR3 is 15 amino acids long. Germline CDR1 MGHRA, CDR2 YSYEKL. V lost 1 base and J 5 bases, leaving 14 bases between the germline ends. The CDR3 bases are TGCGCCAGCAGCCAAGGGGTTGGACCGGGGTATGGCTACACCTTC. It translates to CASSQGVGPGYGYTF.

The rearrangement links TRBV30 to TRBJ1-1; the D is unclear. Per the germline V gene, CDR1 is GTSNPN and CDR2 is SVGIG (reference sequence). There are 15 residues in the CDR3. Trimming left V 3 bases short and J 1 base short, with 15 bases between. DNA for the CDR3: TGTGCCTGGAGGTCGGTGGAGGTCTGGAACACTGAAGCTTTCTTT. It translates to CAWRSVEVWNTEAFF.

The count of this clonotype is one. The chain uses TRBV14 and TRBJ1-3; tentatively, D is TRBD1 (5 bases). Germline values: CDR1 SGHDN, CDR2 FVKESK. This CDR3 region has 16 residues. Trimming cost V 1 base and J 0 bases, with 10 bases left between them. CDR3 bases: TGTGCCAGCAGCCAAGTAGACAGATACTCTGGAAACACCATATATTTT. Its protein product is CASSQVDRYSGNTIYF.

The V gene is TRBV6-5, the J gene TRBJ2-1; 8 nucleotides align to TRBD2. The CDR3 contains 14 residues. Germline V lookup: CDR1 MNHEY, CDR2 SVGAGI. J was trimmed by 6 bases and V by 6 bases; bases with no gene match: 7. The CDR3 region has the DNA TGTGCCAGCAGCTCCAGCGGGAGTGGCAATGAGCAGTTCTTC. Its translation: CASSSSGSGNEQFF.

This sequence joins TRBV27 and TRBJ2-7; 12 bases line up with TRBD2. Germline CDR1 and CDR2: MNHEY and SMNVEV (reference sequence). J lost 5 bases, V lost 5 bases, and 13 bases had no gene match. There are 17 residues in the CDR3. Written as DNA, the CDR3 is TGTGCCAGCAGTCTAGAGGGACTAGCGGGTTCTGGGCACGAGCAGTACTTC. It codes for CASSLEGLAGSGHEQYF.

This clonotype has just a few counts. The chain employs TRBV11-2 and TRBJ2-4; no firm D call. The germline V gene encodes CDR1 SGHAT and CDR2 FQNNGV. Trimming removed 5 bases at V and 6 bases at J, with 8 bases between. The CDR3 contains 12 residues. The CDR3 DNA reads TGTGCCAGCAGCAACGTGGGAAACATTCAGTACTTC. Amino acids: CASSNVGNIQYF.

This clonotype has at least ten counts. The CDR3 is CSARGTSGTSPSTLFEQFF. In nucleotides, the CDR3 is TGCAGTGCTAGAGGGACTAGCGGGACCTCCCCCTCTACCTTGTTTGAGCAGTTCTTC. The rearrangement joins TRBV20-1 to TRBJ2-1; 12 bases map to TRBD2. Losses at the gene ends were 1 base for V and 9 bases for J; bases not matched to a gene: 19. CDR1 is DFQATT and CDR2 is SNEGSKA in the germline V gene (reference sequence). This CDR3 region has 19 residues.

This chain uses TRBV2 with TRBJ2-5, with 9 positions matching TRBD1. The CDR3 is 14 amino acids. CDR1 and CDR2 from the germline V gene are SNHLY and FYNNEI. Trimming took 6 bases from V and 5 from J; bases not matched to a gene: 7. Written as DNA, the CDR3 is TGTGCCAGCAGAACGGACAGGGGTTGGGAGACCCAGTACTTC. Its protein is CASRTDRGWETQYF. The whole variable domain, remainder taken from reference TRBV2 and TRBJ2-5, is EPEVTQTPSHQVTQMGQEVILRCVPISNHLYFYWYRQILGQKVEFLVSFYNNEISEKSEIFDDQFSVERPDGSNFTLKIRSTKLEDSAMYFCASRTDRGWETQYFGPGTRLLVL.

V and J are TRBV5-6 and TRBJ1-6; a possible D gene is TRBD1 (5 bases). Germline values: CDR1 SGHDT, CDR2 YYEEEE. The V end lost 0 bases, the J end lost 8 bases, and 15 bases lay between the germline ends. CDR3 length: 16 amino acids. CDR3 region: CASSLDEGIYYSPLHF. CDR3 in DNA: TGTGCCAGCAGCTTGGACGAGGGGATTTATTATTCACCCCTCCACTTT.

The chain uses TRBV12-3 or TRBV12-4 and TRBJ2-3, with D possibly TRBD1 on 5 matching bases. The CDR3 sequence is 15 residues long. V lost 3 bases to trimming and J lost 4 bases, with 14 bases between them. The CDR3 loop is CASSLDQRGADTQYF. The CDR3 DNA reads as TGTGCCAGCAGTTTGGACCAAAGGGGCGCAGATACGCAGTATTTT.

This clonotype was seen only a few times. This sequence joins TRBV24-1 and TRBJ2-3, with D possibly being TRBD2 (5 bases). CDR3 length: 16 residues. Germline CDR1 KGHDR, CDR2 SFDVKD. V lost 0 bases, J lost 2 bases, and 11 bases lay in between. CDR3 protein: CATSDLFGLNTDTQYF. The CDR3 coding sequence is TGTGCCACCAGTGATTTGTTCGGACTCAACACAGATACGCAGTATTTT.

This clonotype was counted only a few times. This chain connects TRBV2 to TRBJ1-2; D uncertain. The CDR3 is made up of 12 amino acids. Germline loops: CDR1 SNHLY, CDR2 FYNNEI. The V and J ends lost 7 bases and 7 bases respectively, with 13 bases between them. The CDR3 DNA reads TGTGCCAGCACCCTGCGAACGGGTGGCTACACCTTC. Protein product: CASTLRTGGYTF.

CDR3 coding DNA: TGTGCCAGCAGCTCAGACAGGGCCTCGGGTGAAGCTTTCTTT. Its translation: CASSSDRASGEAFF. This chain joins TRBV7-9 and TRBJ1-1; 7 bases align to TRBD1. This CDR3 spans 14 amino acids. From germline, CDR1 is SEHNR and CDR2 FQNEAQ (reference sequence). V lost 4 bases and J lost 7; bases outside the gene matches: 9.

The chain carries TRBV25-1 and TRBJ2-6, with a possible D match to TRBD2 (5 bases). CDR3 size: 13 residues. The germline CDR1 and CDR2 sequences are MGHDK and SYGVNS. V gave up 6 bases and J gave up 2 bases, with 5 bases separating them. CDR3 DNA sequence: TGTGCCAGCAGGGGAGCTGGGGCCAACGTCCTGACTTTC. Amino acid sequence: CASRGAGANVLTF. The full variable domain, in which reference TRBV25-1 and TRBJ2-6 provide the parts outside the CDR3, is EADIYQTPRYLVIGTGKKITLECSQTMGHDKMYWYQQDPGMELHLIHYSYGVNSTEKGDLSSESTVSRIRTEHFPLTLESARPSHTSQYLCASRGAGANVLTFGAGSRLTVL.